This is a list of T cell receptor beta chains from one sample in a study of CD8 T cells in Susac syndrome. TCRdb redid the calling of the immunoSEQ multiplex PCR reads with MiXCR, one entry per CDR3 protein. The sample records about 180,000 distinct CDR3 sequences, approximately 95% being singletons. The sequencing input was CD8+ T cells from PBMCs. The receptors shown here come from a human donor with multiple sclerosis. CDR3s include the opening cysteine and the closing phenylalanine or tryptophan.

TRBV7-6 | CASSLGGVREQYF
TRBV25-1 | CASSVGQVGYEQYF
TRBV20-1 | CSARVLGGALREQYF
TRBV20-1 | CSAPTGRQETQYF
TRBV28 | CASSLWRAAGAGEQYF
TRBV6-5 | CATRLGGYTF
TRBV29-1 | CSGAGTGDGHGYTF
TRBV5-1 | CASSPAGMGYTF
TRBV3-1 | CASSHPSQSLYGYTF
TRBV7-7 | CASSWTSGRARFHEQYF
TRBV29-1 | CSVEEGYEQYF
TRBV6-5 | CASSLLGTGHEKLFF
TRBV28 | CASSFVSSGLTDTQYF
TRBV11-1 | CASSPWDSGSGYTF
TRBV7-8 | CASSVGQEAFF
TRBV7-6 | CASSSLDRVNEQYF
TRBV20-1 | CSARDPFRGEQFF
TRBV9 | CASSPPGQGKNIQYF
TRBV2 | CASSALAGLAYEQYF
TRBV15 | CATSREEQYF
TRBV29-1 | CSVEGQVSSEAFF
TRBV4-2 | CASSQLTSGDTGELFF
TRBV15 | CATSREVRSNQPQHF
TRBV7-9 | CASTLEPNTEAFF
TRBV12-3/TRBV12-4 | CASRDEGFAYNEQFF
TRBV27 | CASSLRGRDRVNEQYF
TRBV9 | CASSESGGIGYGYTF
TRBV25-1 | CASSRGGANQPQHF
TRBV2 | CASKALSGSTDTQYF
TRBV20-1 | CSARDPGGGSYEQYF
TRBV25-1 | CASSNRPGETNEQYF
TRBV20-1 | CSAGGLGLATDTQYF